Following are 32 T cell receptor beta chains from one sample sequenced in a study of T cells expressing NK-cell markers. TCRdb reprocessed the 5' RACE reads and reports one entry per CDR3 protein, with no DNA. In all, the sample yields 400,000 to 450,000 distinct CDR3 sequences. The material sequenced was blood T cells: a sorted CD56 or NKG2C T cell subset, CD4+ or CD8+ T cells, or bulk PBMC T cells (not recorded which). Every receptor here comes from a woman between 18 and 69 years old in good health.

The chain employs TRBV27 and TRBJ2-4. From germline, CDR1 is MNHEY and CDR2 SMNVEV (reference sequence). The CDR3 totals 14 residues. The CDR3 reads CASSFSIAKNIQYF.

This chain uses TRBV27 with TRBJ2-2. This CDR3 is built from 11 residues. CDR1 and CDR2 from the germline V gene are MNHEY and SMNVEV (reference sequence). The CDR3 sequence is CASRTSGELFF.

The chain uses TRBV10-2 and TRBJ2-2; TCRdb calls TRBD1, which cannot be checked without DNA. Germline V gives CDR1 WSHSY, CDR2 SAAADI. This CDR3 spans 14 amino acids. The CDR3 loop reads CASSVGGPAGELFF.

The chain has TRBV6-5 and TRBJ2-1; TCRdb's D gene call, TRBD1, goes unchecked for lack of DNA. This CDR3 has 15 amino acids. Germline CDR1 MNHEY, CDR2 SVGAGI. The CDR3 reads CASSYGGTGTTQQFF.

The rearrangement uses TRBV7-2 and TRBJ2-5; TCRdb proposes TRBD1, but this gene call is untestable without DNA. Germline CDR1 and CDR2: SGHTA and FQGNSA. The CDR3 length is 16 residues. Here the CDR3 reads CASSLFPGRHEETQYF.

CDR3 in amino acids: CAVRGAGANNELFF. The rearrangement links TRBV19 to TRBJ2-2; TCRdb returns TRBD1, unconfirmable since there is no DNA. The CDR3 totals 14 residues. Germline V gene data show CDR1 as LNHDA and CDR2 as SQIVND (reference sequence).

This chain connects TRBV5-4 to TRBJ1-6; the D call of TRBD1 rests on TCRdb alone, since no DNA is present to check it. The germline CDR1 and CDR2 sequences are SGHNT and YYREEE (reference sequence). CDR3 length: 14 residues. The CDR3: CASSSKGRNSPLHF.

V gene TRBV14 combines with J gene TRBJ2-7; TCRdb gives TRBD2 as the D gene, but with no DNA this cannot be confirmed. CDR3 length equals 12 residues. Germline V CDR1 and CDR2: SGHDN, FVKESK. CDR3 amino acids: CASSQGQRQAYF.

This chain uses TRBV6-1 with TRBJ1-4; the TCRdb call, TRBD1, lacks DNA for checking. The CDR3 is 14 amino acids. CDR1 and CDR2 from the germline V gene are MNHNS and SASEGT. The CDR3 sequence: CASSPGGAVEKLFF.

The chain uses TRBV4-3 and TRBJ2-1; the TCRdb call, TRBD2, lacks DNA for checking. The CDR3 extends over 19 amino acids. Germline CDR1 is LGHNA and CDR2 is YSLEER. The CDR3 sequence is CASSQVPPRLAGGINEQFF.

The rearrangement links TRBV2 to TRBJ2-5. Germline V gene sequence: CDR1 SNHLY, CDR2 FYNNEI. The CDR3 runs to 13 residues. CDR3: CASSDEWKETQYF.

The J gene is TRBJ2-3, the V gene TRBV4-3. CDR3 length equals 14 residues. Germline V gives CDR1 LGHNA, CDR2 YSLEER. The CDR3 loop reads CASSQDLGPDTQYF.

The V gene is TRBV15, the J gene TRBJ1-4; the TCRdb call, TRBD1, lacks DNA for checking. The length of the CDR3 is 11 residues. Germline CDR1 reads LNHNV; CDR2 reads YYDKDF (reference sequence). CDR3 sequence: CATSYRDELFF.

The gene calls are TRBV18 and TRBJ2-7. Germline V gene sequence: CDR1 KGHSH, CDR2 LQKENI. The CDR3 loop spans 13 amino acids. The CDR3 protein is CASSPPGQPEQYF. Full variable domain (rest looked up from reference TRBV18 and TRBJ2-7): NAGVMQNPRHLVRRRGQEARLRCSPMKGHSHVYWYRQLPEEGLKFMVYLQKENIIDESGMPKERFSAEFPKEGPSILRIQQVVRGDSAAYFCASSPPGQPEQYFGPGTRLTVT.

The chain uses TRBV5-1 and TRBJ2-7. Germline CDR1 reads SGHRS; CDR2 reads YFSETQ. The CDR3 has 14 residues. CDR3 protein: CASSAQASSYEQYF.

The CDR3 reads CAINSHLTSGFTREQFF. The V gene is TRBV10-3, the J gene TRBJ2-1; TCRdb lists TRBD2, though no DNA is available to test this call. Germline CDR1 is ENHRY and CDR2 is SYGVKD. There are 17 residues in the CDR3.

V and J are TRBV19 and TRBJ2-3; the TCRdb call, TRBD2, lacks DNA for checking. CDR1 and CDR2 (germline): LNHDA, SQIVND (reference sequence). The CDR3 totals 15 residues. This chain's CDR3 is CASSYLAGVADTQYF.

The CDR3 loop is CASSPPLLAGEETQYF. The genes are TRBV5-1 and TRBJ2-5; the D call of TRBD2 rests on TCRdb alone, since no DNA is present to check it. This CDR3 contains 16 residues. Germline CDR1 and CDR2: SGHRS and YFSETQ.

This chain joins TRBV30 and TRBJ2-1; TCRdb's D gene call, TRBD2, goes unchecked for lack of DNA. Germline values: CDR1 GTSNPN, CDR2 SVGIG (reference sequence). This CDR3 region has 13 residues. The CDR3 region is CAWSSSFLNEQFF.

The rearrangement uses TRBV19 and TRBJ2-7; TCRdb gives TRBD2 as the D gene, but with no DNA this cannot be confirmed. CDR3 size: 13 residues. Germline CDR1 and CDR2: LNHDA and SQIVND (reference sequence). The chain's CDR3 is CASGGLPWGEQYF.

The chain couples TRBV4-3 to TRBJ2-3; TCRdb indicates TRBD2, and absent DNA this call remains unverified. The CDR3 has 17 amino acids. Germline CDR1 reads LGHNA; CDR2 reads YSLEER. CDR3 residues: CASSQDPASGRPDTQYF.

V is TRBV7-9 and J is TRBJ2-1; TCRdb names TRBD2, which stays unverified in the absence of DNA. Germline values: CDR1 SEHNR, CDR2 FQNEAQ (reference sequence). CDR3 length: 15 residues. CDR3 loop: CASSELAGGPVEQFF.

The V and J genes are TRBV15 and TRBJ1-2. This CDR3 has 15 amino acids. The V gene's germline CDR1 is LNHNV and CDR2 YYDKDF (reference sequence). Here the CDR3 reads CAISGLRGGTDGYTF.

The genes are TRBV12-5 and TRBJ2-3. The germline V gene encodes CDR1 LGHNT and CDR2 FRNRAP. The CDR3 length is 14 residues. The CDR3 is CASGLGQHTDTQYF.

The chain is built from TRBV11-2 and TRBJ2-5; TCRdb returns TRBD2, unconfirmable since there is no DNA. Germline V gene data show CDR1 as SGHAT and CDR2 as FQNNGV. The CDR3 extends over 19 amino acids. CDR3 region: CASTPTTGLPIPPQETQYF.

This rearrangement joins TRBV5-1 to TRBJ2-7; TCRdb's D call, TRBD2, is unchecked because there is no DNA. Germline V gene sequence: CDR1 SGHRS, CDR2 YFSETQ. This CDR3 spans 13 amino acids. The CDR3 reads CASRQPAAAKTYF.

This CDR3 reads CASSYEGTQGEKLFF. This chain links TRBV6-5 with TRBJ1-4; the TCRdb D gene call, TRBD1, has no DNA to confirm it. The germline V gene encodes CDR1 MNHEY and CDR2 SVGAGI. This CDR3 spans 15 amino acids.

The V call is TRBV23-1, the J call TRBJ2-3; the TRBD1 assignment by TCRdb is unverifiable without DNA. TRBV23-1 is marked as an open reading frame, function uncertain. The CDR3 loop spans 11 amino acids. This CDR3 is CASMGADTQYF.

The genes are TRBV6-5 and TRBJ1-3; TCRdb lists TRBD1, though no DNA is available to test this call. The CDR3 spans 17 residues. CDR1 and CDR2 from the germline V gene are MNHEY and SVGAGI. This CDR3 reads CASSYTVGAVSGNTIYF.

The CDR3 loop reads CATGNTGELFF. The chain carries TRBV6-2 or TRBV6-3 and TRBJ2-2. This CDR3 spans 11 amino acids. Germline-derived CDR1 and CDR2 are MNHEY and SVGEGT.

This chain connects TRBV12-3 or TRBV12-4 to TRBJ1-4; TCRdb proposes TRBD1, but this gene call is untestable without DNA. CDR3 length: 15 residues. CDR3 protein: CASSFRDATNEKLFF.

The chain uses TRBV27 and TRBJ2-5; TCRdb outputs TRBD1, but without DNA this stays unchecked. Germline CDR1 MNHEY, CDR2 SMNVEV (reference sequence). This CDR3 contains 15 residues. The CDR3: CASSKATGGRETQYF.